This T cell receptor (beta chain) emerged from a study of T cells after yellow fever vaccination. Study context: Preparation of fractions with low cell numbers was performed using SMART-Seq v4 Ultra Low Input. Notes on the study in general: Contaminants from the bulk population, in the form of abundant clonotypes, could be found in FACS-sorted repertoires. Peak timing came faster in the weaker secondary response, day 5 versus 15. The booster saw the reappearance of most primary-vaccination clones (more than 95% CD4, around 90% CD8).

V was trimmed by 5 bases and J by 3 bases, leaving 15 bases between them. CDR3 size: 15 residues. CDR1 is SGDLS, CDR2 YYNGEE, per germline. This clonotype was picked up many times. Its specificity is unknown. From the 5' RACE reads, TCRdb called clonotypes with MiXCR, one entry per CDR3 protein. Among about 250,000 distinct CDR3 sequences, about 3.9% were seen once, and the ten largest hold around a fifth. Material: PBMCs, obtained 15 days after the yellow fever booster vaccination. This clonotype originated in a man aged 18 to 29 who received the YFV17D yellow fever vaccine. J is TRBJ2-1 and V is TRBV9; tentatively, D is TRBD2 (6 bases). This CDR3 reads CASSPWRGNYNEQFF. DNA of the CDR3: TGTGCCAGCAGTCCCTGGCGGGGAAACTACAATGAGCAGTTCTTC.